This paragraph reports one T cell receptor (beta chain). Its cognate antigen is unknown. This entry is derived from a study of cytomegalovirus exposure and HLA in healthy donors. Background on the study: Genotyping of nearly 400 donors showed that around 81% belonged to the Caucasian-associated ancestry cluster. Study observations and caveats: Earlier results showed most TCR beta V segments being productive about 87% or about 30% of the time.

Both 60 Vbeta primers and 13 Jbeta primers went into the PCR. Libraries were prepared by immunoSEQ multiplex PCR; TCRdb keeps only in-frame clonotypes and omits some of them. The table lists roughly 140,000 clones. V lost 6 bases to trimming and J lost 4 bases; unmatched junction nucleotides: 6. Germline CDR1 is MNHEY and CDR2 is SVGAGI. The CDR3 is 14 residues long. The V and J genes are TRBV6-5 and TRBJ1-5, with 7 bases lining up with TRBD1. The sequenced material came from PBMCs. This TCR was sampled from a man in his forties in good health and CMV-seronegative. The CDR3 sequence is CASSPAGGNQPQHF. The CDR3 DNA follows: TGTGCCAGCAGCCCGGCAGGGGGAAATCAGCCCCAGCATTTT.